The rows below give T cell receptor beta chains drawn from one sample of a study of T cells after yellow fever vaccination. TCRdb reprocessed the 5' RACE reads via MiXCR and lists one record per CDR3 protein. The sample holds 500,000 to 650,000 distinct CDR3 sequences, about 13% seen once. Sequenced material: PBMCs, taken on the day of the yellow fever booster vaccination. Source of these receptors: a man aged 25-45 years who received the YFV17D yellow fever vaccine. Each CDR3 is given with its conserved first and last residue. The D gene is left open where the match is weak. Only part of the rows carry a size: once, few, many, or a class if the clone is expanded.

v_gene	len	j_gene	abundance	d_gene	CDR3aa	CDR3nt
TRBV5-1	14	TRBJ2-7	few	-	CASSPMQGFHEQYF	TGCGCCAGCAGCCCTATGCAGGGGTTCCACGAGCAGTACTTC
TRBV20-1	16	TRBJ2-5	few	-	CCARDLPAEKRETQYF	TGCTGTGCTAGAGATCTTCCAGCGGAGAAGAGAGAGACCCAGTACTTC
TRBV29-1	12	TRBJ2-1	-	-	CSVEGVIDEQFF	TGCAGCGTTGAAGGGGTAATCGATGAGCAGTTCTTC
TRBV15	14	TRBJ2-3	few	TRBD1	CATSRLTGKDTQYF	TGTGCCACCAGCAGATTGACAGGGAAAGATACGCAGTATTTT
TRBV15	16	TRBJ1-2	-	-	CATSRDRVSFNYGYTF	TGTGCCACCAGCAGGGACAGAGTTTCCTTTAACTATGGCTACACCTTC
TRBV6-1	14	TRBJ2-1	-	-	CASSPTGVRNEQFF	TGTGCCAGCAGCCCAACTGGGGTTCGCAATGAGCAGTTCTTC
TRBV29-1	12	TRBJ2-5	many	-	CSVLHSQETQYF	TGCAGCGTTCTTCACAGCCAAGAGACCCAGTACTTC
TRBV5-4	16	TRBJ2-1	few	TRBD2	CASSAASGSAYNEQFF	TGTGCCAGCAGCGCCGCTAGCGGGAGCGCCTACAATGAGCAGTTCTTC
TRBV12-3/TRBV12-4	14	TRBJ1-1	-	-	CASSLRGTVAEAFF	TGTGCCAGCAGCTTGCGAGGAACCGTGGCTGAAGCTTTCTTT
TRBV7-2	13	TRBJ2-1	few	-	CASSTPSYNEQFF	TGTGCCAGCAGCACCCCCTCCTACAATGAGCAGTTCTTC
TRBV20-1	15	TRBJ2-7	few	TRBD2	CSAPGASGRAYEQYF	TGCAGTGCTCCGGGGGCTAGCGGGAGAGCCTACGAGCAGTACTTC
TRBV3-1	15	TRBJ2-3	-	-	CASSQVALSRDTQYF	TGTGCCAGCAGCCAAGTAGCTCTATCCAGAGATACGCAGTATTTT
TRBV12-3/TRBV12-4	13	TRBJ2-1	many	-	CASRLALFNEQFF	TGTGCCAGCAGACTAGCCTTATTCAATGAGCAGTTCTTC
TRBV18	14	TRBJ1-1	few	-	CASSPVQANTEAFF	TGTGCCAGCTCACCAGTGCAGGCGAACACTGAAGCTTTCTTT
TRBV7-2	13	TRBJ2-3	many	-	CASSLTGADTQYF	TGCGCCAGCAGCTTAACAGGAGCAGATACGCAGTATTTT
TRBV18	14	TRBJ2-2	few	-	CASSPRRNTGELFF	TGTGCCAGCTCCCCCAGGAGGAACACCGGGGAGCTGTTTTTT
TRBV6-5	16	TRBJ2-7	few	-	CASSYWGRDTAYEQYF	TGTGCCAGCAGTTACTGGGGGAGGGACACCGCCTACGAGCAGTACTTC
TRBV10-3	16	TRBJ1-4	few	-	CAISESTGNINEKLFF	TGTGCCATCAGTGAGTCCACCGGGAATATTAATGAAAAACTGTTTTTT
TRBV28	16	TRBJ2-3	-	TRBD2	CASSLLAGESTDTQYF	TGTGCCAGCAGCCTACTAGCGGGGGAAAGCACAGATACGCAGTATTTT
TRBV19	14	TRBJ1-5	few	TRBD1	CASRGTASYQPQHF	TGTGCCAGTAGGGGGACAGCGAGCTATCAGCCCCAGCATTTT
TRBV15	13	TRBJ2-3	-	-	CATSRDFTDTQYF	TGTGCCACCAGCAGGGACTTCACAGATACGCAGTATTTT
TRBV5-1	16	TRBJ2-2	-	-	CASSLGPSTNTGELFF	TGCGCCAGCAGCTTGGGCCCTAGTACGAACACCGGGGAGCTGTTTTTT
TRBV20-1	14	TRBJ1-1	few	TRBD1	CSAKKGQGVGEAFF	TGCAGTGCTAAGAAGGGACAGGGGGTCGGTGAAGCTTTCTTT
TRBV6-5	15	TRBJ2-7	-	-	CASSYPGIGSYEQYF	TGTGCCAGCAGTTATCCAGGGATAGGCTCCTACGAGCAGTACTTC
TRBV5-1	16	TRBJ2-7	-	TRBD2	CASSFMSGGVLTEQYF	TGCGCCAGCAGCTTCATGAGCGGGGGGGTATTAACCGAGCAGTACTTC
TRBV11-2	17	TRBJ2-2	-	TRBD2	CASNGGLAGGNTGELFF	TGTGCCAGCAATGGGGGACTAGCGGGAGGAAACACCGGGGAGCTGTTTTTT
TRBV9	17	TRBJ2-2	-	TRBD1	CASSGLQGAGDTGELFF	TGTGCCAGCAGCGGACTACAGGGGGCGGGCGACACCGGGGAGCTGTTTTTT
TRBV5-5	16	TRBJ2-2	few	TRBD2	CASSLLLAGGAGELFF	TGTGCCAGCAGCTTGCTCCTAGCGGGGGGGGCCGGGGAGCTGTTTTTT
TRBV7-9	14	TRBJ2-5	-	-	CASSRLEDFQTQYF	TGTGCCAGCAGCCGGTTGGAAGATTTCCAGACCCAGTACTTC
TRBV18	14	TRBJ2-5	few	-	CASSPSAFSETQYF	TGTGCCAGCTCACCTTCGGCATTTAGTGAGACCCAGTACTTC
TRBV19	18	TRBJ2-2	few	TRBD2	CASSSPPGLAGKSRELFF	TGTGCCAGTAGTTCTCCCCCCGGACTAGCGGGCAAATCCCGGGAGCTGTTTTTT
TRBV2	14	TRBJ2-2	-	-	CASSDRRAPGELFF	TGTGCCAGCAGTGATCGTCGGGCACCCGGGGAGCTGTTTTTT
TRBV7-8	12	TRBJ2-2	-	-	CASRGFPGELFF	TGTGCCAGCAGAGGGTTCCCCGGGGAGCTGTTTTTT
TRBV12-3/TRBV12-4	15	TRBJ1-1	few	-	CASSLYRASNTEAFF	TGTGCCAGCAGTCTATACAGGGCGAGCAACACTGAAGCTTTCTTT
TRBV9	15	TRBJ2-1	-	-	CASSVVGVSYNEQFF	TGTGCCAGCAGCGTAGTGGGGGTCTCCTACAATGAGCAGTTCTTC
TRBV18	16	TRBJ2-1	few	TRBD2	CASSPRPGLASNEQFF	TGTGCCAGCTCACCACGACCGGGACTAGCGAGTAATGAGCAGTTCTTC
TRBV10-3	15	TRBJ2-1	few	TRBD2	CAISGPDRGGNEQFF	TGTGCCATCAGTGGTCCGGATCGCGGGGGGAATGAGCAGTTCTTC
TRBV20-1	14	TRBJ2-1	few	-	CSATFGFTQWEQFF	TGCAGTGCTACTTTCGGATTTACGCAATGGGAGCAGTTCTTC
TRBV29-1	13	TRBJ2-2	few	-	CSVGGLNTGELFF	TGCAGCGTTGGCGGACTGAACACCGGGGAGCTGTTTTTT
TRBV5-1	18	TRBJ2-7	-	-	CASSFHQPTGTSGYEQYF	TGCGCCAGCAGCTTCCACCAACCTACAGGGACCTCGGGTTACGAGCAGTACTTC
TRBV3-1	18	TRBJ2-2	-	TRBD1	CASSQSQGGQGYTGELFF	TGTGCCAGCAGCCAATCTCAGGGGGGACAGGGGTACACCGGGGAGCTGTTTTTT
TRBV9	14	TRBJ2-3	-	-	CASTSGMGTDTQYF	TGTGCCAGCACTTCGGGGATGGGGACAGATACGCAGTATTTT
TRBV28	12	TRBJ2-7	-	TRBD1	CASRLRQGRLYF	TGTGCCAGCAGGCTACGACAGGGTCGACTGTACTTC
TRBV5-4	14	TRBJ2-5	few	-	CASSLERSQETQYF	TGTGCCAGCAGCTTGGAGCGCTCCCAAGAGACCCAGTACTTC